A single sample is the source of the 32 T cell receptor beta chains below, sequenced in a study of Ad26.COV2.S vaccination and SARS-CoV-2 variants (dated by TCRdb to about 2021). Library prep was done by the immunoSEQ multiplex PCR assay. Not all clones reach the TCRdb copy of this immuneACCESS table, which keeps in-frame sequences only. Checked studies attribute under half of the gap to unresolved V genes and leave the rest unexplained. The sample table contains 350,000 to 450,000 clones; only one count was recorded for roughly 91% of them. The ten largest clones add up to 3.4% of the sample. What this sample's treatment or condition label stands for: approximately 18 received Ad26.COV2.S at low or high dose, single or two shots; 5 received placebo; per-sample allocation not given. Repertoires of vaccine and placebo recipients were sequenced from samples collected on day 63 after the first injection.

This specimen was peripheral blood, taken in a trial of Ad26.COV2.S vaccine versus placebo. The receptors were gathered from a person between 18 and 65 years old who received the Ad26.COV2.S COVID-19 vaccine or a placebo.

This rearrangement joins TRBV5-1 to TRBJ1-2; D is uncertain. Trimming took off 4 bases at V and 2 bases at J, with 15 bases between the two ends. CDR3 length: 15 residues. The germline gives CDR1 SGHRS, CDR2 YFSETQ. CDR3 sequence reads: CASSDDNALNYGYTF. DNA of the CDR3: TGCGCCAGCAGCGACGATAATGCGCTAAACTATGGCTACACCTTC.

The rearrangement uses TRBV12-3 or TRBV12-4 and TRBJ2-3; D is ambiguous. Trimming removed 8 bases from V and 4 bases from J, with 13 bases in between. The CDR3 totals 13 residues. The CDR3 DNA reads TGTGCCAGCCCACCCCTTTCTTCAGATACGCAGTATTTT. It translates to CASPPLSSDTQYF.

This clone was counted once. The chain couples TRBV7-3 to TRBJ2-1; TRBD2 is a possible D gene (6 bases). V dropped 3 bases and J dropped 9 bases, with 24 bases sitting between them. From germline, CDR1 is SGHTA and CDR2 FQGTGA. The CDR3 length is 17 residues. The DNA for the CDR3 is TGTGCCAGCAGCTTTCTGCCCCCGACTAGTTCGAGTCGTGAGCAGTTCTTC. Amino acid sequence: CASSFLPPTSSSREQFF. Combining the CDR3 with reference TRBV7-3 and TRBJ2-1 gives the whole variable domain GAGVSQTPSNKVTEKGKYVELRCDPISGHTALYWYRQSLGQGPEFLIYFQGTGAADDSGLPNDRFFAVRPEGSVSTLKIQRTERGDSAVYLCASSFLPPTSSSREQFFGPGTRLTVL.

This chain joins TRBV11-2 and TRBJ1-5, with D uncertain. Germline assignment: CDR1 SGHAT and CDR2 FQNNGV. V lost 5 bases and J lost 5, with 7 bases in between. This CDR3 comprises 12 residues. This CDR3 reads CASSHGDQPQHF. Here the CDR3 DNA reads TGTGCCAGCAGCCACGGGGATCAGCCCCAGCATTTT.

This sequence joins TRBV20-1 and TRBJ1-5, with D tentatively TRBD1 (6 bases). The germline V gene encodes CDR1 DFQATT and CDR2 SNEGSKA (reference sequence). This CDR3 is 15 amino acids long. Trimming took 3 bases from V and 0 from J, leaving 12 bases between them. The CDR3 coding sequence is TGCAGTGCTAGTAAGGGGGACGTTAGCAATCAGCCCCAGCATTTT. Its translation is CSASKGDVSNQPQHF.

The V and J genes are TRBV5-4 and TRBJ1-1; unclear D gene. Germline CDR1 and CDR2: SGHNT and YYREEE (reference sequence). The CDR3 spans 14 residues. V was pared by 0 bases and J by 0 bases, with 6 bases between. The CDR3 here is CASSLGDLNTEAFF. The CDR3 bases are TGTGCCAGCAGCTTGGGGGATCTGAACACTGAAGCTTTCTTT.

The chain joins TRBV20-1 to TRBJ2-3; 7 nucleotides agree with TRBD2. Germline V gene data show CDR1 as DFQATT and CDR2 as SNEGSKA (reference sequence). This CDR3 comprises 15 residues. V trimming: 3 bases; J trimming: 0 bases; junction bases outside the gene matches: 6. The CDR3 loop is CSASLAETSTDTQYF. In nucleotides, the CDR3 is TGCAGTGCTAGTCTAGCGGAGACTAGCACAGATACGCAGTATTTT.

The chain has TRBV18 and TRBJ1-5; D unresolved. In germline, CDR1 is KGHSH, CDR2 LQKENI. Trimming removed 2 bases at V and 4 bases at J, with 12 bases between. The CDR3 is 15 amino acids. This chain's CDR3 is CASSPNGGGNQPQHF. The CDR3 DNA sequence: TGTGCCAGCTCACCAAACGGTGGCGGGAATCAGCCCCAGCATTTT.

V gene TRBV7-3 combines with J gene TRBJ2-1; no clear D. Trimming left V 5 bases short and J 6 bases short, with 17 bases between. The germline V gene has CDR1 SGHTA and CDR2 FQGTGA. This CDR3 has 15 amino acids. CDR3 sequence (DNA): TGTGCCAGCAGCCAGGACCTCTCCCCGGGCAATGAGCAGTTCTTC. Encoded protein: CASSQDLSPGNEQFF. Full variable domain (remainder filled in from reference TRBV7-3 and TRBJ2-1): GAGVSQTPSNKVTEKGKYVELRCDPISGHTALYWYRQSLGQGPEFLIYFQGTGAADDSGLPNDRFFAVRPEGSVSTLKIQRTERGDSAVYLCASSQDLSPGNEQFFGPGTRLTVL.

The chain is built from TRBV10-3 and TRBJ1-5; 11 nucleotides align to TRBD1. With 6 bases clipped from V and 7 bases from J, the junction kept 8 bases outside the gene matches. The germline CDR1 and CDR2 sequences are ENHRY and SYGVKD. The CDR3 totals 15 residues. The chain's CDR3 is CAISPGTGGWQPQHF. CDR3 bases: TGTGCCATCAGCCCCGGGACAGGGGGTTGGCAGCCCCAGCATTTT.

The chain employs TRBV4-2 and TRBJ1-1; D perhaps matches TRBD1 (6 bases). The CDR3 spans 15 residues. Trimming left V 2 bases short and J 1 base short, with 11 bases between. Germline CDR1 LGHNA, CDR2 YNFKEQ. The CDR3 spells CASSQPGHKNTEAFF. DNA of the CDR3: TGTGCCAGCAGCCAACCGGGACATAAGAACACTGAAGCTTTCTTT.

CDR3 in amino acids: CASSLMAKNIQYF. The CDR3 DNA follows: TGTGCCAGCAGTCTGATGGCCAAAAACATTCAGTACTTC. The gene calls are TRBV2 and TRBJ2-4, with D unresolved. The V gene's germline CDR1 is SNHLY and CDR2 FYNNEI. V lost 5 bases and J 1 base, leaving 6 bases between the germline ends. This CDR3 comprises 13 residues.

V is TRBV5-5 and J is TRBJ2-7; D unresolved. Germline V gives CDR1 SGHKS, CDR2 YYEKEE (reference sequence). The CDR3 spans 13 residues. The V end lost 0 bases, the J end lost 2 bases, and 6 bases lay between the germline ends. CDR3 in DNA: TGTGCCAGCAGCTTGGAGGTCCCCTACGAGCAGTACTTC. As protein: CASSLEVPYEQYF.

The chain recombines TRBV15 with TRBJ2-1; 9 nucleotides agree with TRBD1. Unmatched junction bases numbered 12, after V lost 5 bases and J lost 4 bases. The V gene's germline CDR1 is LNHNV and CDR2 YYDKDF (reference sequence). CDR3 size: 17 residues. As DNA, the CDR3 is TGTGCCACCAGCTCCCGGAGGTGGGGGACAGGGTACAATGAGCAGTTCTTC. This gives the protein CATSSRRWGTGYNEQFF.

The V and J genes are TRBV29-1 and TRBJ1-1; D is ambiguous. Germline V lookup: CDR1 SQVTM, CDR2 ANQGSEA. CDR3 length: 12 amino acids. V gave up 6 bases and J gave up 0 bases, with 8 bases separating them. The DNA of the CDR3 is TGCAGCGTCGCACACCTGAACACTGAAGCTTTCTTT. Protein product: CSVAHLNTEAFF.

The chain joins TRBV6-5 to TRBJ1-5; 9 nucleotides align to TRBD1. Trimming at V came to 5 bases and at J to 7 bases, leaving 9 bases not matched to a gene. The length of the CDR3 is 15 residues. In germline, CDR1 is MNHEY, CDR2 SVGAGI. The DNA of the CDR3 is TGTGCCAGCAGTCCTACAGGGGGCCTGCGGCAGCCCCAGCATTTT. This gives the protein CASSPTGGLRQPQHF.

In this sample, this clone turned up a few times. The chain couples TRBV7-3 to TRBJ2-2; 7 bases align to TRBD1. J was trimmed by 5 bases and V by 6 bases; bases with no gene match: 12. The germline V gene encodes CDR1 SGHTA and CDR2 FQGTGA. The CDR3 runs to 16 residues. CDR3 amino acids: CASRPTGTIDTGELFF. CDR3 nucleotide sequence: TGTGCCAGCAGACCGACAGGGACGATAGATACCGGGGAGCTGTTTTTT.

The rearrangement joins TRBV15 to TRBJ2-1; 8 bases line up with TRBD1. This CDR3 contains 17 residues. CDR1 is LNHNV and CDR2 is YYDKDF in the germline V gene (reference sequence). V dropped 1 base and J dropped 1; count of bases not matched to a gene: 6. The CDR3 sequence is CATSRGPRQGSYNEQFF. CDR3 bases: TGTGCCACCAGCAGAGGTCCGAGACAGGGGTCCTACAATGAGCAGTTCTTC. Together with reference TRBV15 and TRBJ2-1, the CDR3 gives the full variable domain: DAMVIQNPRYQVTQFGKPVTLSCSQTLNHNVMYWYQQKSSQAPKLLFHYYDKDFNNEADTPDNFQSRRPNTSFCFLDIRSPGLGDTAMYLCATSRGPRQGSYNEQFFGPGTRLTVL.

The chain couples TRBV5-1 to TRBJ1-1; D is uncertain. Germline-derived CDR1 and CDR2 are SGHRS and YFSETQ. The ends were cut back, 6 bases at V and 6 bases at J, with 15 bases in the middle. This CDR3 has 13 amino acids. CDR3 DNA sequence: TGCGCCAGCAAGATGGTGTTGTCTTCTGAAGCTTTCTTT. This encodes CASKMVLSSEAFF.

CDR3 protein: CAISGDSGYSYEQYF. CDR3 nucleotides: TGTGCCATCAGTGGAGACAGTGGGTACTCCTACGAGCAGTACTTC. V is TRBV10-3 and J is TRBJ2-7; the D gene is possibly TRBD1 (5 bases). The germline V gene encodes CDR1 ENHRY and CDR2 SYGVKD. The CDR3 has 15 amino acids. V was cut by 4 bases and J by 0 bases, with 13 bases left in between.

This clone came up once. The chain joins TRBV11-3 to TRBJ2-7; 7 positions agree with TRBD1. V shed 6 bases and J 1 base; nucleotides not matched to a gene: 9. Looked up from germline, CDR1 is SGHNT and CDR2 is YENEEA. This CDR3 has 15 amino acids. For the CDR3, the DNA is TGTGCCAGCAGGCCTGGGACAGTTCCTTCCTACGAGCAGTACTTC. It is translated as CASRPGTVPSYEQYF.

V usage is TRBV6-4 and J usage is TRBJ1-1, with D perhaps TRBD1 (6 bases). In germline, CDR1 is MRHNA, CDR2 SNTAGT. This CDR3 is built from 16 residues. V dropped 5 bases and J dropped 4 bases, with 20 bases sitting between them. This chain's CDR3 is CASSPTGLVSGTEAFF. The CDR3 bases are TGTGCCAGCAGTCCCACAGGGTTAGTGTCGGGCACTGAAGCTTTCTTT.

Written as DNA, the CDR3 is TGCGCCAGCAGCTTGATGAGAAATGAGGACACTGAAGCTTTCTTT. It is translated as CASSLMRNEDTEAFF. This chain connects TRBV5-1 to TRBJ1-1; no definite D call. Per the germline V gene, CDR1 is SGHRS and CDR2 is YFSETQ. The CDR3 totals 15 residues. Trimming removed 1 base from V and 3 bases from J, with 13 bases in between.

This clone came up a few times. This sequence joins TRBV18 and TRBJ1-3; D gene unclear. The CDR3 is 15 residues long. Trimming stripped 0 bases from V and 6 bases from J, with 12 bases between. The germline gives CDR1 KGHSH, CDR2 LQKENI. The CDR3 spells CASSPPSERENTIYF. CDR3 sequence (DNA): TGTGCCAGCTCACCACCTTCAGAGAGGGAAAACACCATATATTTT.

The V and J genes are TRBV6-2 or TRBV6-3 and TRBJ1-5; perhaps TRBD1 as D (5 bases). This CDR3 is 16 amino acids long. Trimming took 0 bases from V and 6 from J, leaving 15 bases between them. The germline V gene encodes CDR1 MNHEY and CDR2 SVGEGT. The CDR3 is CASSYSKGAGPQPQHF. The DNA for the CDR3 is TGTGCCAGCAGTTACTCGAAAGGGGCCGGACCTCAGCCCCAGCATTTT.

The CDR3 DNA follows: TGCGCCAGCAGCTTGGCAGGGCAGGGCACAGATACGCAGTATTTT. It specifies CASSLAGQGTDTQYF. The chain joins TRBV5-1 to TRBJ2-3; perhaps TRBD1 as D (5 bases). Per germline, CDR1 SGHRS and CDR2 YFSETQ. V was trimmed by 0 bases and J by 1 base, leaving 9 bases between them. CDR3 length equals 15 residues.

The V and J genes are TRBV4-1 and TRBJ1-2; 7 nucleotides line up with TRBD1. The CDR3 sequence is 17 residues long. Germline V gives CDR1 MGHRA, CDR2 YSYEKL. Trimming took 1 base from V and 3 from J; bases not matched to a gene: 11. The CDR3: CASSQVWADRAYYGYTF. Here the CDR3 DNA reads TGCGCCAGCAGCCAAGTTTGGGCCGACAGGGCGTACTATGGCTACACCTTC.

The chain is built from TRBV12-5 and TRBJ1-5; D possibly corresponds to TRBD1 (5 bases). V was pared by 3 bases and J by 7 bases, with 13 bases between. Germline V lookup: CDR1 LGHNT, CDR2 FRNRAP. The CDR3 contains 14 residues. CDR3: CASGLEAWGQPQHF. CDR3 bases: TGTGCTAGTGGTTTAGAAGCTTGGGGGCAGCCCCAGCATTTT.

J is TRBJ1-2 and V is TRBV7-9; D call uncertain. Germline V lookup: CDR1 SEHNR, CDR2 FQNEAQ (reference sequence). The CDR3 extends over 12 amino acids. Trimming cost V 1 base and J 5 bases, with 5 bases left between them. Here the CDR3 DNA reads TGTGCCAGCAGCTTAGATCCGTATGGCTACACCTTC. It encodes CASSLDPYGYTF.

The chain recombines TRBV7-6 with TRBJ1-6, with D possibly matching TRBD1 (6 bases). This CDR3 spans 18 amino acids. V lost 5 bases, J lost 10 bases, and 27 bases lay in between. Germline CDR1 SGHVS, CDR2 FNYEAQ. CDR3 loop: CASSRQGISSGASSPLHF. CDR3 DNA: TGTGCCAGCAGCCGCCAGGGTATCAGTTCAGGGGCTAGCTCACCCCTCCACTTT.

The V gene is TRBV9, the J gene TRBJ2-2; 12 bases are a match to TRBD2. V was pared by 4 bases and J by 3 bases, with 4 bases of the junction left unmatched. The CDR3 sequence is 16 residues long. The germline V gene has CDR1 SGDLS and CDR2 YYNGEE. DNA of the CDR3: TGTGCCAGCAGCCGGACTAGCGGGGCAGACACCGGGGAGCTGTTTTTT. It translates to CASSRTSGADTGELFF.

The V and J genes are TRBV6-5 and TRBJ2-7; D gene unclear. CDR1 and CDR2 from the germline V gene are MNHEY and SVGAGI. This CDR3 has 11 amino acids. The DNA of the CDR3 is TGTGCCAGCAGTTTTTTCTTCACGGTGGATGTC. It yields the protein CASSFFFTVDV.